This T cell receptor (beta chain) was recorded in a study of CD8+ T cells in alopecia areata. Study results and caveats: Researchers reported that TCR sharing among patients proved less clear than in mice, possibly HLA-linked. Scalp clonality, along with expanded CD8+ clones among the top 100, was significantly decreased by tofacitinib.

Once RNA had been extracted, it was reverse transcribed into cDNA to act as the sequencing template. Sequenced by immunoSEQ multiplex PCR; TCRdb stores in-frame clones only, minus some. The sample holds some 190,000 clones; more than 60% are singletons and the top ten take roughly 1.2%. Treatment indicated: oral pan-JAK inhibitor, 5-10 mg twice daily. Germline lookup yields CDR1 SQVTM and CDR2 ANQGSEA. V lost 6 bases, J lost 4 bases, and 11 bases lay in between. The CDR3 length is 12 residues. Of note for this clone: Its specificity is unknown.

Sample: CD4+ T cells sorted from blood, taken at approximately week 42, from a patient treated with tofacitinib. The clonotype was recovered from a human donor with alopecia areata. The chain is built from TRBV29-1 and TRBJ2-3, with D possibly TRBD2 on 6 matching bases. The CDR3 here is CSVGLDADTQYF. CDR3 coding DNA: TGCAGCGTGGGACTTGACGCAGATACGCAGTATTTT.